This T cell receptor beta chain was captured in a study of shared clonotypes between healthy human individuals. For the study at large: Researchers drew samples from two women and three men aged 18 to 49. Regarding the study as a whole: Around 5.4% of naive CD4 clonotypes were common to several donors.

Naive CD8 cells lacked CD45RO, underwent positive selection for CCR7 and left out terminally differentiated effector memory CD45RA+ cells. The assay was run at deep level. Per the original methods: ImmunoSEQ yielded junction-only sequences lacking quality scores, so filtering differed. Clones were read by immunoSEQ multiplex PCR, and TCRdb kept only the in-frame ones, dropping some. V, J and clone size derive from that table, while D and trimming were established from the DNA sequence. The table includes hundreds of thousands of clones, around 95% detected once. Germline CDR1 reads LNHDA; CDR2 reads SQIVND (reference sequence). Trimming shortened V by 5 bases and J by 11 bases, and 21 bases separated the two germline ends. The CDR3 sequence is 15 residues long. On this clone: No antigen is known for it.

The sample comprised naive CD8+ T cells sorted from blood. This chain links TRBV19 with TRBJ1-4; D possibly corresponds to TRBD1 (5 bases). The sequence came from a woman aged 30 to 39 in good health. CDR3 bases: TGTGCCAGTAGTGGGATACACAGGTTCGGGGAGAAACTGTTTTTT. Its protein product is CASSGIHRFGEKLFF.